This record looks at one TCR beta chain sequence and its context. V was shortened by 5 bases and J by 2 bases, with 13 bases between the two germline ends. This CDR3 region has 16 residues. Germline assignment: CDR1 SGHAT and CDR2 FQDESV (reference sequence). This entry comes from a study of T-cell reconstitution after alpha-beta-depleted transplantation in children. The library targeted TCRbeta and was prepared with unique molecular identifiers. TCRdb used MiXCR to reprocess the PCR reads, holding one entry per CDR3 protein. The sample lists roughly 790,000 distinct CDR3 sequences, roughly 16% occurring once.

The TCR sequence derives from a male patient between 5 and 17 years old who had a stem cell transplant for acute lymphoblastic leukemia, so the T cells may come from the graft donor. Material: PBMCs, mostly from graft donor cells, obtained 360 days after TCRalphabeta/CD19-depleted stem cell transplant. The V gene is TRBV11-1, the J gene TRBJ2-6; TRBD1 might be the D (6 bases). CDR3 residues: CASSPTPGAGANVLTF. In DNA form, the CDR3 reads TGTGCCAGCAGCCCTACCCCAGGGGCTGGGGCCAACGTCCTGACTTTC.